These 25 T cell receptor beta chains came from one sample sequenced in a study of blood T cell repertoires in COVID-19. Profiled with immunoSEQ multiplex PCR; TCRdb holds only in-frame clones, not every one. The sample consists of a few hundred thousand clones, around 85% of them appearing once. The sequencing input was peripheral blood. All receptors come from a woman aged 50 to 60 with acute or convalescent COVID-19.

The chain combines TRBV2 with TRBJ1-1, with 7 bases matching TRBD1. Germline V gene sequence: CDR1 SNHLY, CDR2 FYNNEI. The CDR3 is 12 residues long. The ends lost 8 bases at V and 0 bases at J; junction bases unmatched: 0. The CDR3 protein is CASDRVNTEAFF. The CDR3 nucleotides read TGTGCCAGCGACAGGGTGAACACTGAAGCTTTCTTT.

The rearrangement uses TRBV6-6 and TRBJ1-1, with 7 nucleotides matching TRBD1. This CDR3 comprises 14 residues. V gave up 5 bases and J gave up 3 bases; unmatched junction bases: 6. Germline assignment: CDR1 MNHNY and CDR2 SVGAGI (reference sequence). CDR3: CASSHRGPDTEAFF. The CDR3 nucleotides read TGTGCCAGCAGTCACAGGGGACCGGACACTGAAGCTTTCTTT.

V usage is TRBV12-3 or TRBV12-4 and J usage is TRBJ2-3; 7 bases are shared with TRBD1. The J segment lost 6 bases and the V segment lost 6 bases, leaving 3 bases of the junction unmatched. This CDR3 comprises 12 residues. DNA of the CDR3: TGTGCCAGCAGCAACAGGGGCGATACGCAGTATTTT. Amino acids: CASSNRGDTQYF.

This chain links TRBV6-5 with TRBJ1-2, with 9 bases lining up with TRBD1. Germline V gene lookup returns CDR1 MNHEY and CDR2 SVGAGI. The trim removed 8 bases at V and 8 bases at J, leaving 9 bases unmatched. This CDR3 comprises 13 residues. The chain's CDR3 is CASAPGTGIGYTF. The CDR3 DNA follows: TGTGCCAGCGCCCCCGGGACAGGGATCGGCTACACCTTC.

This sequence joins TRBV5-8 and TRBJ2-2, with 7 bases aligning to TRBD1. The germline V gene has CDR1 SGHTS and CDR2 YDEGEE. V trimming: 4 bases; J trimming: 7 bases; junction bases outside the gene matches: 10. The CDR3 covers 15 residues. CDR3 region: CASSLRPTGFGELFF. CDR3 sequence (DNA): TGTGCCAGCAGCCTACGCCCGACAGGGTTCGGGGAGCTGTTTTTT.

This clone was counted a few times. The CDR3 coding sequence is TGTGCCAGTAGTATAGGCTCGAGACAGGGGGAGAGTAAGTACTTC. Translation gives CASSIGSRQGESKYF. This rearrangement joins TRBV19 to TRBJ2-5; 9 nucleotides line up with TRBD1. The trim removed 1 base at V and 12 bases at J, leaving 12 bases unmatched. CDR3 length equals 15 residues. Germline CDR1 LNHDA, CDR2 SQIVND (reference sequence).

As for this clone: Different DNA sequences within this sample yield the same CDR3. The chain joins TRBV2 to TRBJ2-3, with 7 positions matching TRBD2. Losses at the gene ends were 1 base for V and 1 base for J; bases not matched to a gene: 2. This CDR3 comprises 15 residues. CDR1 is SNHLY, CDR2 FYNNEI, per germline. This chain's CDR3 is CASSEGLAGTDTQYF. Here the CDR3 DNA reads TGTGCCAGCAGTGAAGGGCTAGCGGGCACAGATACGCAGTATTTT.

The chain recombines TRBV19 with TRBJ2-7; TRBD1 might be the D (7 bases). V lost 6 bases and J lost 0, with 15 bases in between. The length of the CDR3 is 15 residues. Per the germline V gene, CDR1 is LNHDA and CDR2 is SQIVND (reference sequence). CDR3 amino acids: CASRRDSKNSYEQYF. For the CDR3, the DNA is TGTGCCAGTAGGCGGGACAGCAAAAACTCCTACGAGCAGTACTTC.

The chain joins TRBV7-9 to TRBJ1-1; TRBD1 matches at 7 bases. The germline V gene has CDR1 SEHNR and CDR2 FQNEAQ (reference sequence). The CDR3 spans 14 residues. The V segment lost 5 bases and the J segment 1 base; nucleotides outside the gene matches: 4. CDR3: CASSPGQSNTEAFF. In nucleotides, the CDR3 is TGTGCCAGCAGCCCGGGACAGTCGAACACTGAAGCTTTCTTT.

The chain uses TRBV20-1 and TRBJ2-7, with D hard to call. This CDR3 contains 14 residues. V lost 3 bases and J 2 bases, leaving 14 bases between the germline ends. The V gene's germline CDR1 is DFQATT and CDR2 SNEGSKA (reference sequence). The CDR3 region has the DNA TGCAGTGCTAGTCCCCTATATGTTACCTACGAGCAGTACTTC. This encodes CSASPLYVTYEQYF.

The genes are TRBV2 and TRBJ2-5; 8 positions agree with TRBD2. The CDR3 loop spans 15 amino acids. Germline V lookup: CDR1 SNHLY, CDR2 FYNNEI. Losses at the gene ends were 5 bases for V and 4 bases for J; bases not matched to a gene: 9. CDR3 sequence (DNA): TGTGCCAGCAGTACTAGCGGCTTGCTTGGAGAGACCCAGTACTTC. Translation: CASSTSGLLGETQYF. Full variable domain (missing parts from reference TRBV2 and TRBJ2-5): EPEVTQTPSHQVTQMGQEVILRCVPISNHLYFYWYRQILGQKVEFLVSFYNNEISEKSEIFDDQFSVERPDGSNFTLKIRSTKLEDSAMYFCASSTSGLLGETQYFGPGTRLLVL.

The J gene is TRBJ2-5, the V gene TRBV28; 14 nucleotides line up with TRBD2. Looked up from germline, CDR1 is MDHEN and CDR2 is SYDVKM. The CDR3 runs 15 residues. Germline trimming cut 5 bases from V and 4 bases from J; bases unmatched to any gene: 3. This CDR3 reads CASSPGLAGGETQYF. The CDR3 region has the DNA TGTGCCAGCAGTCCCGGACTAGCGGGGGGAGAGACCCAGTACTTC.

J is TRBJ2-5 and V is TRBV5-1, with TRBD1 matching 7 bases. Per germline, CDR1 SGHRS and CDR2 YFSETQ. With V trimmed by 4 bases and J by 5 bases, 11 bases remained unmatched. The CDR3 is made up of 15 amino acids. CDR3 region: CASSLSQGKGETQYF. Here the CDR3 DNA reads TGCGCCAGCAGCCTATCACAGGGGAAGGGGGAGACCCAGTACTTC.

The CDR3 loop reads CATSERTGVYGYTF. DNA for the CDR3: TGTGCCACCAGTGAAAGGACAGGGGTGTATGGCTACACCTTC. This sequence joins TRBV24-1 and TRBJ1-2; 9 positions agree with TRBD1. CDR1 is KGHDR and CDR2 is SFDVKD in the germline V gene. The ends lost 4 bases at V and 5 bases at J; junction bases unmatched: 4. The CDR3 is 14 residues long.

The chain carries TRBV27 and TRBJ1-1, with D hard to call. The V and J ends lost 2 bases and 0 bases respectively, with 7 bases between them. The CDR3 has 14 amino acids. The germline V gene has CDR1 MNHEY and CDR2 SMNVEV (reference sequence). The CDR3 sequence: CASSLGAVNTEAFF. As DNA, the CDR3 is TGTGCCAGCAGTTTAGGAGCAGTGAACACTGAAGCTTTCTTT.

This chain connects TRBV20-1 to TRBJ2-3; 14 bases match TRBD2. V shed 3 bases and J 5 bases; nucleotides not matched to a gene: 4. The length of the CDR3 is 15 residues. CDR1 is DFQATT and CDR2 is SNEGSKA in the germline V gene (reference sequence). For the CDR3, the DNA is TGCAGTGCTAGTAGACTAGCGGGAGGGTTAGATACGCAGTATTTT. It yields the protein CSASRLAGGLDTQYF.

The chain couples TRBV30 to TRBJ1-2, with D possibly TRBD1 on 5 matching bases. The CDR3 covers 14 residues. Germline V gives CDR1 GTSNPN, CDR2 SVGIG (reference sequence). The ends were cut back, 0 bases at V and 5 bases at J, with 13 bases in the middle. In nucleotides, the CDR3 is TGTGCCTGGAGTGTGTGGGGGGGAACTTATGGCTACACCTTC. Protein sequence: CAWSVWGGTYGYTF.

CDR3: CASTRDRGGADTQYF. The CDR3 nucleotides are TGCGCCAGCACGCGCGATCGGGGGGGCGCAGATACGCAGTATTTT. The gene calls are TRBV5-1 and TRBJ2-3; 8 bases map to TRBD2. Germline loops: CDR1 SGHRS, CDR2 YFSETQ. After removal of 6 bases from V and 4 bases from J, the junction contained 10 bases not matched to a gene. The CDR3 is made up of 15 amino acids.

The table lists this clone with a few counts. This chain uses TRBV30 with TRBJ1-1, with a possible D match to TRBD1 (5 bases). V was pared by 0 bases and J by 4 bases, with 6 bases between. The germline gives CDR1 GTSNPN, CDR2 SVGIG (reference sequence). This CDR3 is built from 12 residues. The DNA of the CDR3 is TGTGCCTGGAGTGTACAGGCCACTGAAGCTTTCTTT. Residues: CAWSVQATEAFF.

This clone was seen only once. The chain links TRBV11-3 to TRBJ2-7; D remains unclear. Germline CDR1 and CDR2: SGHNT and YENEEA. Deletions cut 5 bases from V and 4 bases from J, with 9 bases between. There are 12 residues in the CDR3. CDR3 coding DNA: TGTGCCAGCAGCCCGCCGGGTTACGAGCAGTACTTC. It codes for CASSPPGYEQYF.

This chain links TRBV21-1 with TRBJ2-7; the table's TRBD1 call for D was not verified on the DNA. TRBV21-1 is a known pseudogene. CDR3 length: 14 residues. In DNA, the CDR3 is TGTGCCAGCCCAGTCCCAGGGGAAAAAAACGAGCAGTACTTC. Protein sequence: CASPVPGEKNEQYF.

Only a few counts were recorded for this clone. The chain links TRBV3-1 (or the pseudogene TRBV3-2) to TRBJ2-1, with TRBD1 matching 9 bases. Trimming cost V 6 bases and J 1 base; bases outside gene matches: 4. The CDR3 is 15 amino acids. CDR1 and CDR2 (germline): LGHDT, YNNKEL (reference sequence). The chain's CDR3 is CASRRTGASYNEQFF. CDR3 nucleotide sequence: TGTGCCAGCAGACGGACAGGGGCTTCCTACAATGAGCAGTTCTTC.

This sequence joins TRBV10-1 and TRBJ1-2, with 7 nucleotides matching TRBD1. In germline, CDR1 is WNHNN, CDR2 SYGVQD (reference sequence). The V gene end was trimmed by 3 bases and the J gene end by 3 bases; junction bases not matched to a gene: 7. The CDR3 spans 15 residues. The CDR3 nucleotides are TGCGCCAGCAGTGAAGGGGGCTTCGGGGACTATGGCTACACCTTC. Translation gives CASSEGGFGDYGYTF.

In DNA form, the CDR3 reads TGCGCCAGCAGCCACGACAGAAACTATGGCTACACCTTC. Translation gives CASSHDRNYGYTF. The genes are TRBV4-3 and TRBJ1-2, with D possibly being TRBD1 (5 bases). CDR3 length: 13 amino acids. V lost 3 bases to trimming and J lost 2 bases, with 7 bases between them. CDR1 and CDR2 (germline): LGHNA, YSLEER.

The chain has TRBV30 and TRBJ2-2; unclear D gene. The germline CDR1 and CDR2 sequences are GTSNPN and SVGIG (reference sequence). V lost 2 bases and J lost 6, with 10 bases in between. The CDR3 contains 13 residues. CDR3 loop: CAWSFYQAGELFF. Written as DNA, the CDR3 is TGTGCCTGGAGTTTCTATCAGGCCGGGGAGCTGTTTTTT.